Below, 7 T cell receptor beta chains from the same sample are listed, as sequenced in a study of blood T cells in healthy people across ages. It was with a sample-barcoded 5' primer and a J-beta primer mix that a second PCR of roughly 6 to 11 cycles was run. TCRdb analysed the 5' RACE reads with MiXCR anew, one entry per CDR3 protein. The table lists approximately 350,000 distinct CDR3 sequences, approximately 52% of them singletons, with 51% in the top ten. The sequenced sample was blood. These receptors came from a man aged 60 to 69 in good health.

The genes are TRBV4-3 and TRBJ2-5; 10 bases align to TRBD2. The CDR3 extends over 17 amino acids. In germline, CDR1 is LGHNA, CDR2 YSLEER. After removal of 1 base from V and 11 bases from J, the junction contained 16 bases not matched to a gene. The CDR3 here is CASSQALLGRAGGEQYF. The CDR3 nucleotides read TGCGCCAGCAGCCAAGCCCTTCTCGGCCGAGCGGGGGGGGAGCAGTACTTC.

This sequence joins TRBV11-1 and TRBJ2-3; weak D call: TRBD2 (5 bases). Germline lookup yields CDR1 SGHAT and CDR2 FQDESV (reference sequence). The CDR3 length is 14 residues. Trimming took off 3 bases at V and 6 bases at J, with 13 bases between the two ends. The CDR3 sequence: CASSFPGLSDTQYF. In DNA, the CDR3 is TGTGCCAGCAGCTTCCCTGGACTGAGCGATACGCAGTATTTT.

This chain connects TRBV12-3 or TRBV12-4 to TRBJ2-5; TRBD1 is a possible D gene (6 bases). Trimming took 7 bases from V and 5 from J, leaving 14 bases between them. The CDR3 is made up of 13 amino acids. CDR3 protein: CASTLTGLETQYF. Here the CDR3 DNA reads TGTGCCAGCACTCTTACAGGGTTGGAGACCCAGTACTTC.

Note on this clonotype: The CDR3 does not end in the conserved phenylalanine or tryptophan, so this is likely a read error. V and J are TRBV20-1 and TRBJ2-5, with D perhaps given as TRBD1 or TRBD2 (5 bases each). The CDR3 totals 14 residues. Germline V gene data show CDR1 as DFQATT and CDR2 as SNEGSKA (reference sequence). V was shortened by 5 bases and J by 1 base, with 14 bases between the two germline ends. The CDR3 sequence is CSARSRGPQETQYL. In nucleotides, the CDR3 is TGCAGTGCTCGGAGCCGGGGCCCCCAAGAGACCCAGTACTTA.

In its sample, this clonotype was seen a few times. The chain is built from TRBV6-5 and TRBJ2-5; the match to TRBD1 covers 12 bases. Germline V gene data show CDR1 as MNHEY and CDR2 as SVGAGI. The V and J ends lost 6 bases and 11 bases, in that order; junction bases with no gene match: 7. The CDR3 totals 13 residues. The CDR3 spells CASRGTGGSEQYF. The CDR3, as DNA: TGTGCCAGCAGGGGGACAGGGGGCTCTGAGCAGTACTTC.

The rearrangement joins TRBV19 to TRBJ2-1; 9 bases map to TRBD1. Trimming cost V 10 bases and J 7 bases; bases outside gene matches: 14. From germline, CDR1 is LNHDA and CDR2 SQIVND (reference sequence). The CDR3 sequence is 15 residues long. The CDR3 bases are TGTGCCACCCTTCCTGCGGGACAGGGTGGTAATGAGCAGTTCTTC. This sequence encodes CATLPAGQGGNEQFF.

Notes on this clonotype: At one end, the junction sequence differs from germline, possibly due to a read error. The rearrangement links TRBV6-2 or TRBV6-3 to TRBJ1-5, with D possibly being TRBD1 (6 bases). The CDR3 totals 14 residues. Germline loops: CDR1 MNHEY, CDR2 SVGEGT. CDR3 residues: CASSYRELYQPQHF. Here the CDR3 DNA reads TGTGCCAGTAGTTACAGGGAGCTTTATCAGCCCCAGCATTTT.